The entry that follows covers one T cell receptor (beta chain) sequence. Its antigen is still unknown. The data derive from a study of regulatory and conventional T cells in RAG deficiency. Study-wide results and caveats: Other subsets showed approximately 9.6-fold reductions, but Treg unique TCR beta sequences fell roughly 97-fold in these patients. Shorter CDR3s in all patient subsets; >90% Treg-Tconv overlap in Omenn.

The repertoire was sequenced with immunoSEQ multiplex PCR; TCRdb's copy has only in-frame clones and lacks some. In the table there are roughly 29,000 clones, nearly 95% of which are singletons. V gave up 7 bases and J gave up 8 bases, with 29 bases separating them. The CDR3 runs to 17 residues. Germline loops: CDR1 SGHTA, CDR2 FQGNSA. Blood CD4+ CD25-low CD127-high conventional T cells supplied the genomic DNA template. Separately, the same data were catalogued under a study of regulatory T cells. That study reports: The PCR used 52 TRBV and 13 TRBJ primers. Skewed V and J usage and few unique V-J pairs marked patient repertoires, most in Tregs.

This TCR came from a human donor in good health. The gene calls are TRBV7-2 and TRBJ1-2; perhaps TRBD1 as D (6 bases). Source material: CD25- CD4+ T cells sorted from blood. CDR3 residues: CASTQTPSGGQVGGYTF. In nucleotides, the CDR3 is TGTGCCAGCACCCAAACTCCCTCTGGGGGCCAGGTCGGGGGCTACACCTTC.